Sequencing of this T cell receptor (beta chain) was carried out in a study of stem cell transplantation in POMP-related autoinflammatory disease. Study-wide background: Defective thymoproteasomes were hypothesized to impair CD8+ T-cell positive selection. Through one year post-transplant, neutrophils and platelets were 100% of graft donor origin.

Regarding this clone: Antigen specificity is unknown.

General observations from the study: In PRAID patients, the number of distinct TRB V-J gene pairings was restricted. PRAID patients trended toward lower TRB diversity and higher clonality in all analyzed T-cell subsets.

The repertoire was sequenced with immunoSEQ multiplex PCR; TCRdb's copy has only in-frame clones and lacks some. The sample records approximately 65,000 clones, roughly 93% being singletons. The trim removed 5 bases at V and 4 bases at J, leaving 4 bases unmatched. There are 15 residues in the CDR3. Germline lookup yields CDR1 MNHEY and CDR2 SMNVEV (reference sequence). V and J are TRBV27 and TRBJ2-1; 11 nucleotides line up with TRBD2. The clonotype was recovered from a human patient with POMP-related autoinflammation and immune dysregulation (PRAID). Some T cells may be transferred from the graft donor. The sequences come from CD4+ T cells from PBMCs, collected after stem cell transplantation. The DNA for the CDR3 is TGTGCCAGCAGTGATAGCGGGAGGGGTTACAATGAGCAGTTCTTC. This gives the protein CASSDSGRGYNEQFF.